One and the same sample provided the 24 T cell receptor beta chains below, sequenced in a study of blood T cell repertoires in COVID-19. Assay: immunoSEQ multiplex PCR; the TCRdb copy retains only in-frame clones and omits some. The sample yields nearly 200,000 clones, 80% to 85% seen once. Sequenced input: PBMCs or T cells enriched from blood (not recorded which). The receptors derive from a man aged 40-49 years who had recovered from COVID-19.

The chain uses TRBV12-1 and TRBJ2-3; the table's D call, TRBD2, was not checked against the DNA. TRBV12-1 is given as a pseudogene. This CDR3 comprises 16 residues. The CDR3 DNA follows: TGTGCCAGCAGCCGACGTGGAGGCCGGTCCACAGATACGCAGTATTTT. Protein sequence: CASSRRGGRSTDTQYF.

The genes are TRBV15 and TRBJ1-4, with TRBD1 matching over 9 bases. The length of the CDR3 is 15 residues. Germline V gene lookup returns CDR1 LNHNV and CDR2 YYDKDF (reference sequence). Trimming removed 4 bases from V and 7 bases from J; junction bases left unmatched: 7. The CDR3 coding sequence is TGTGCCACCAGCAATCCCGGGACAGGGATTGAAAAACTGTTTTTT. Its protein product is CATSNPGTGIEKLFF.

The gene calls are TRBV11-2 and TRBJ1-1; D uncertain. This CDR3 spans 14 amino acids. CDR1 and CDR2 from the germline V gene are SGHAT and FQNNGV. V lost 1 base and J lost 5, with 11 bases in between. The CDR3 DNA follows: TGTGCCAGCAGCTTAGTCGGAGGGAGAACTGAAGCTTTCTTT. Its protein product is CASSLVGGRTEAFF.

This chain links TRBV7-2 with TRBJ1-1; D not resolved. Trimming took off 0 bases at V and 1 base at J, with 12 bases between the two ends. Germline lookup yields CDR1 SGHTA and CDR2 FQGNSA. CDR3 size: 16 residues. CDR3 amino acids: CASSLAQLVRNTEAFF. In DNA form, the CDR3 reads TGTGCCAGCAGCTTAGCCCAATTGGTCAGGAACACTGAAGCTTTCTTT. Full variable domain (missing parts from reference TRBV7-2 and TRBJ1-1): GAGVSQSPSNKVTEKGKDVELRCDPISGHTALYWYRQSLGQGLEFLIYFQGNSAPDKSGLPSDRFSAERTGGSVSTLTIQRTQQEDSAVYLCASSLAQLVRNTEAFFGQGTRLTVV.

The chain uses TRBV19 and TRBJ1-5, with 8 bases matching TRBD1. Germline assignment: CDR1 LNHDA and CDR2 SQIVND (reference sequence). This CDR3 has 14 amino acids. The junction had 7 bases not matched to a gene; V was cut back by 9 bases and J by 3 bases. In DNA, the CDR3 is TGTGCCAGCGGAGGACAGGGCCTCAATCAGCCCCAGCATTTT. Its translation: CASGGQGLNQPQHF.

The chain uses TRBV6-5 and TRBJ1-1; D is unclear. Trimming took 6 bases from V and 7 from J, leaving 6 bases between them. CDR1 MNHEY and CDR2 SVGAGI come from the germline V gene. The CDR3 spans 10 residues. The chain's CDR3 is CASRTGEAFF. As DNA, the CDR3 is TGTGCCAGCAGGACGGGTGAAGCTTTCTTT.

This chain connects TRBV6-5 to TRBJ1-1; weak D call: TRBD1 (5 bases). Germline V gene sequence: CDR1 MNHEY, CDR2 SVGAGI. V shed 4 bases and J shed 4 bases, with 7 bases lying between them. The CDR3 is 12 amino acids. This CDR3 is CASSWGSTEAFF. The CDR3 DNA is TGTGCCAGCAGTTGGGGCTCCACTGAAGCTTTCTTT.

The rearrangement uses TRBV6-2 or TRBV6-3 and TRBJ1-6, with 9 bases aligning to TRBD1. The V and J ends lost 4 bases and 5 bases, in that order; junction bases with no gene match: 3. CDR1 and CDR2 from the germline V gene are MNHEY and SVGEGT. The CDR3 contains 15 residues. In DNA, the CDR3 is TGTGCCAGCAGTTCGACAGGGGGAAATAATTCACCCCTCCACTTT. The encoded protein is CASSSTGGNNSPLHF.

The V and J genes are TRBV19 and TRBJ1-6, with 7 bases aligning to TRBD1. Germline V gives CDR1 LNHDA, CDR2 SQIVND (reference sequence). CDR3 length: 15 residues. V lost 3 bases and J lost 6; bases outside the gene matches: 5. The CDR3 is CASSITGVPNSPLHF. The DNA of the CDR3 is TGTGCCAGTAGTATCACAGGGGTTCCTAATTCACCCCTCCACTTT.

The chain couples TRBV3-1 (or the pseudogene TRBV3-2) to TRBJ1-2; 9 positions match TRBD1. Trimming at V came to 4 bases and at J to 4 bases, leaving 7 bases not matched to a gene. CDR3 length equals 15 residues. Germline V CDR1 and CDR2: LGHDT, YNNKEL (reference sequence). The CDR3 DNA reads TGTGCCAGCAGCCCAGGACAGGGGAGCGGCTATGGCTACACCTTC. Translation: CASSPGQGSGYGYTF.

The CDR3 protein is CASSSTLGNQPQHF. In DNA form, the CDR3 reads TGCGCCAGCAGTTCTACTTTGGGCAATCAGCCCCAGCATTTT. This chain connects TRBV4-1 to TRBJ1-5; D is unclear. The CDR3 has 14 residues. V lost 6 bases, J lost 2 bases, and 11 bases lay in between. Germline CDR1 MGHRA, CDR2 YSYEKL.

This chain connects TRBV28 to TRBJ1-3; unclear D gene. Trimming took off 2 bases at V and 5 bases at J, with 22 bases between the two ends. Germline V gene lookup returns CDR1 MDHEN and CDR2 SYDVKM. The CDR3 sequence is 18 residues long. CDR3: CASSLVGGEGFKRNTIYF. The CDR3 DNA reads TGTGCCAGCAGTTTAGTAGGAGGTGAAGGATTTAAGAGAAACACCATATATTTT.

The chain uses TRBV5-1 and TRBJ2-7, with a tentative D call TRBD1 (6 bases). Per germline, CDR1 SGHRS and CDR2 YFSETQ. This CDR3 is 14 amino acids long. V gave up 4 bases and J gave up 3 bases, with 14 bases separating them. The CDR3 sequence: CASSPNEGGYEQYF. Written as DNA, the CDR3 is TGCGCCAGCAGCCCTAATGAAGGGGGCTACGAGCAGTACTTC.

J is TRBJ1-2 and V is TRBV7-9; TRBD1 agrees at 7 bases. Trimming at V came to 3 bases and at J to 4 bases, leaving 8 bases not matched to a gene. Germline V gives CDR1 SEHNR, CDR2 FQNEAQ (reference sequence). This CDR3 has 15 residues. DNA for the CDR3: TGTGCCAGCAGCTTGGAGGGGGCGCGGGGCTATGGCTACACCTTC. Translated: CASSLEGARGYGYTF.

The genes are TRBV9 and TRBJ1-2; 8 nucleotides line up with TRBD1. The CDR3 totals 15 residues. Germline lookup yields CDR1 SGDLS and CDR2 YYNGEE. The trim removed 2 bases at V and 0 bases at J, leaving 3 bases unmatched. CDR3 DNA: TGTGCCAGCAGCGTTTCAGGGGGCGCTAACTATGGCTACACCTTC. Protein: CASSVSGGANYGYTF.

The gene calls are TRBV11-3 and TRBJ2-7; a possible D gene is TRBD1 (6 bases). Trimming took off 1 base at V and 8 bases at J, with 18 bases between the two ends. The V gene's germline CDR1 is SGHNT and CDR2 YENEEA. The CDR3 contains 15 residues. The CDR3 loop is CASSLVADRPTKQYF. As DNA, the CDR3 is TGTGCCAGCAGCTTAGTCGCGGACAGACCTACGAAGCAGTACTTC.

CDR3 sequence: CASSDRVQDTEAFF. CDR3 coding DNA: TGTGCCAGCAGTGACAGGGTACAGGACACTGAAGCTTTCTTT. The chain joins TRBV2 to TRBJ1-1; TRBD1 is a possible D gene (5 bases). CDR3 length: 14 amino acids. Trimming took off 3 bases at V and 3 bases at J, with 11 bases between the two ends. From germline, CDR1 is SNHLY and CDR2 FYNNEI.

This chain uses TRBV19 with TRBJ2-1; TRBD2 agrees at 8 bases. Unmatched junction bases numbered 6, after V lost 1 base and J lost 7 bases. The CDR3 loop spans 15 amino acids. Germline-derived CDR1 and CDR2 are LNHDA and SQIVND (reference sequence). This CDR3 reads CASSIAGGLGNEQFF. DNA for the CDR3: TGTGCCAGTAGTATAGCGGGGGGGCTCGGAAATGAGCAGTTCTTC.

This clone was observed once. The chain carries TRBV11-2 and TRBJ2-7; D is ambiguous. This CDR3 is built from 13 residues. Deletions cut 2 bases from V and 2 bases from J, with 7 bases between. The germline V gene encodes CDR1 SGHAT and CDR2 FQNNGV. As DNA, the CDR3 is TGTGCCAGCAGCTTACCAGGCCCCTACGAGCAGTACTTC. Residues: CASSLPGPYEQYF.

The genes are TRBV7-2 and TRBJ1-1, with 10 nucleotides matching TRBD1. The J segment lost 0 bases and the V segment lost 6 bases, leaving 4 bases of the junction unmatched. This CDR3 has 15 residues. The germline gives CDR1 SGHTA, CDR2 FQGNSA. The CDR3 region is CASSLTGGMNTEAFF. DNA for the CDR3: TGTGCCAGCAGTTTGACAGGGGGCATGAACACTGAAGCTTTCTTT. Full variable domain (remainder filled in from reference TRBV7-2 and TRBJ1-1): GAGVSQSPSNKVTEKGKDVELRCDPISGHTALYWYRQSLGQGLEFLIYFQGNSAPDKSGLPSDRFSAERTGGSVSTLTIQRTQQEDSAVYLCASSLTGGMNTEAFFGQGTRLTVV.

V and J are TRBV3-1 (or the pseudogene TRBV3-2) and TRBJ1-2; 9 bases are shared with TRBD1. The trim removed 1 base at V and 5 bases at J, leaving 8 bases unmatched. CDR1 and CDR2 from the germline V gene are LGHDT and YNNKEL (reference sequence). The CDR3 is made up of 16 amino acids. The CDR3 nucleotides read TGTGCCAGCAGCCAAGTGGATTCGACAGGGGGGTATGGCTACACCTTC. It is translated as CASSQVDSTGGYGYTF.

The rearrangement joins TRBV5-6 to TRBJ1-5; possibly TRBD1 for D (5 bases). The CDR3 is 13 amino acids. CDR1 and CDR2 (germline): SGHDT, YYEEEE. V dropped 0 bases and J dropped 7 bases, with 8 bases sitting between them. The CDR3 region has the DNA TGTGCCAGCAGCTTGGCCCGGGGGCAGCCCCAGCATTTT. It encodes CASSLARGQPQHF.

The chain joins TRBV6-5 to TRBJ2-7, with D unresolved. CDR3 length equals 16 residues. Germline CDR1 MNHEY, CDR2 SVGAGI. V was clipped by 2 bases and J by 0 bases, with 14 bases between them. The CDR3 nucleotides read TGTGCCAGCAGTTACGGGTCAGGCAAAAGCTCCTACGAGCAGTACTTC. Translating it yields CASSYGSGKSSYEQYF.

This chain links TRBV5-6 with TRBJ2-5; 12 nucleotides match TRBD2. Unmatched junction bases numbered 10, after V lost 0 bases and J lost 4 bases. The CDR3 spans 18 residues. Germline assignment: CDR1 SGHDT and CDR2 YYEEEE. CDR3 nucleotide sequence: TGTGCCAGCAGCTTGGAGTGGCTAGCGGGGGGGCCGGGAGAGACCCAGTACTTC. Its protein product is CASSLEWLAGGPGETQYF. The full variable domain, its missing parts supplied by reference TRBV5-6 and TRBJ2-5, is DAGVTQSPTHLIKTRGQQVTLRCSPKSGHDTVSWYQQALGQGPQFIFQYYEEEERQRGNFPDRFSGHQFPNYSSELNVNALLLGDSALYLCASSLEWLAGGPGETQYFGPGTRLLVL.